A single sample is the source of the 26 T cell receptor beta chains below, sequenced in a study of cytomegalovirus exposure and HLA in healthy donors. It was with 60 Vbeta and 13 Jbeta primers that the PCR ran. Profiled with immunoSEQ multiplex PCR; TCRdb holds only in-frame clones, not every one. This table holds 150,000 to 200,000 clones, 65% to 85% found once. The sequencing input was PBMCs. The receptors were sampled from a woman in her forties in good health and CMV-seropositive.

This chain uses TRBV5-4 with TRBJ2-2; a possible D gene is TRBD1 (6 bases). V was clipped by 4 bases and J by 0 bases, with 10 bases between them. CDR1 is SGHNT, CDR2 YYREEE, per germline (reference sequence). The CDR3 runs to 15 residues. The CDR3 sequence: CASSTDSANTGELFF. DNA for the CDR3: TGTGCCAGCAGCACGGACAGCGCGAACACCGGGGAGCTGTTTTTT.

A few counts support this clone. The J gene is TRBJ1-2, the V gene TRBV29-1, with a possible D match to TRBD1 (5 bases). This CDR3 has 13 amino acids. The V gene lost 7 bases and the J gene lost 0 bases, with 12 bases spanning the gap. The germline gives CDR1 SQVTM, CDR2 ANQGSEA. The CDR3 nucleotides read TGCAGCGCCGCAGGGATTCCTAACTATGGCTACACCTTC. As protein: CSAAGIPNYGYTF.

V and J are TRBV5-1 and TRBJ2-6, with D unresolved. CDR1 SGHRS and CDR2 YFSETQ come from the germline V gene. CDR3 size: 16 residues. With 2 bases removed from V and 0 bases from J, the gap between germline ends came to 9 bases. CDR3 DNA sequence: TGCGCCAGCAGCTTCTCAGGAATCTCTGGGGCCAACGTCCTGACTTTC. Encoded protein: CASSFSGISGANVLTF.

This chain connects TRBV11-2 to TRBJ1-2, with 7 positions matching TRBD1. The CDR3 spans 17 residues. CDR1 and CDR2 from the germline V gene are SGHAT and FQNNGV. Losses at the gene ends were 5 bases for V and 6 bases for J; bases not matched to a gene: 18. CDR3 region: CASSLTPTGQGGNGYTF. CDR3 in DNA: TGTGCCAGCAGCCTGACCCCGACAGGGCAAGGGGGAAATGGCTACACCTTC.

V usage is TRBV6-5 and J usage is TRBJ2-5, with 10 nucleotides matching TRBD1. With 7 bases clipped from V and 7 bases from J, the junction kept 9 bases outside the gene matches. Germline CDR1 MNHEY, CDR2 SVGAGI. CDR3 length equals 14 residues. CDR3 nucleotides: TGTGCCAGCACTCCGGGACAGGGGACCGGGACCCAGTACTTC. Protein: CASTPGQGTGTQYF.

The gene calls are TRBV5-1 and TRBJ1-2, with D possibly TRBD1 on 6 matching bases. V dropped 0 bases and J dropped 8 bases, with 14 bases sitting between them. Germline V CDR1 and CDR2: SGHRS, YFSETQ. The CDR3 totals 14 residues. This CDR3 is CASSLETGSRGYTF. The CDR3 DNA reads TGCGCCAGCAGCTTGGAAACAGGGAGCAGGGGCTACACCTTC. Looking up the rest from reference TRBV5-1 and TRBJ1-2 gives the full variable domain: KAGVTQTPRYLIKTRGQQVTLSCSPISGHRSVSWYQQTPGQGLQFLFEYFSETQRNKGNFPGRFSGRQFSNSRSEMNVSTLELGDSALYLCASSLETGSRGYTFGSGTRLTVV.

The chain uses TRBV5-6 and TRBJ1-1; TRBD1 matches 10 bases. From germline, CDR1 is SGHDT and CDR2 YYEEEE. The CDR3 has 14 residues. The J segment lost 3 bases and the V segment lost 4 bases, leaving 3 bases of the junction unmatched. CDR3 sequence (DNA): TGTGCCAGCAGCCCGGACAGGGGGTACACTGAAGCTTTCTTT. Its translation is CASSPDRGYTEAFF.

CDR3 residues: CASSPGQIPSGNTIYF. As DNA, the CDR3 is TGTGCCAGCTCCCCGGGACAGATTCCTTCTGGAAACACCATATATTTT. The J gene is TRBJ1-3, the V gene TRBV18, with 7 bases identical to TRBD1. The ends lost 6 bases at V and 1 base at J; junction bases unmatched: 9. This CDR3 is 16 amino acids long. Per the germline V gene, CDR1 is KGHSH and CDR2 is LQKENI.

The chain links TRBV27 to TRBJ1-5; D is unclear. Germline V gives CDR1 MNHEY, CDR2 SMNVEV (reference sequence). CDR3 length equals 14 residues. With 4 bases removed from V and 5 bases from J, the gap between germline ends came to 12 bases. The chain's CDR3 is CASSSREADQPQHF. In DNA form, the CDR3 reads TGTGCCAGCAGTTCGAGGGAGGCCGATCAGCCCCAGCATTTT.

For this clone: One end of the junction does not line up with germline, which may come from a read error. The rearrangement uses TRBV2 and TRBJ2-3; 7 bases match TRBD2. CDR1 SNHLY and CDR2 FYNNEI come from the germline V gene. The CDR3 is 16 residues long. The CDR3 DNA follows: TGTGCCGGCAGTGGGGGGAGGCGGGGGAGCACAGATACGCAGTATTTT. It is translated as CAGSGGRRGSTDTQYF.

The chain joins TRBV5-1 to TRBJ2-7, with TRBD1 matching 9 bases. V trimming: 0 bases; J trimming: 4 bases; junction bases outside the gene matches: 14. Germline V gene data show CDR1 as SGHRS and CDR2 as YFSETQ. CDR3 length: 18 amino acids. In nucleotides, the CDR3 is TGCGCCAGCAGCTTGGCGGACAGGGGTGGTAAGGCCCGGTACGAGCAGTACTTC. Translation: CASSLADRGGKARYEQYF.

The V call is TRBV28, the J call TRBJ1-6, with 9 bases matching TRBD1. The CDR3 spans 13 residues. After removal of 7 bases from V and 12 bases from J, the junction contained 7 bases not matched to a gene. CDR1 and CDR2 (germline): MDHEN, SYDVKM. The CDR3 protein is CASTTGQGLPLHF. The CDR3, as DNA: TGTGCCAGCACCACCGGACAGGGGTTACCCCTCCACTTT.

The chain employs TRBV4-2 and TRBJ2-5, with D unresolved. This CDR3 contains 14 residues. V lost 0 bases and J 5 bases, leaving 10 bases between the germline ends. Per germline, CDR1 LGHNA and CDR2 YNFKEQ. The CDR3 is CASSQDDGEETQYF. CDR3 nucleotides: TGTGCCAGCAGCCAAGATGACGGAGAGGAGACCCAGTACTTC.

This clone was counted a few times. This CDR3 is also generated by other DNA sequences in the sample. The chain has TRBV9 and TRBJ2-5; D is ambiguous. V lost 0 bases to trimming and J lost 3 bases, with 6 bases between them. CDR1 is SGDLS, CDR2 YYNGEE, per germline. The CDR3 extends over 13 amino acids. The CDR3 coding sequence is TGTGCCAGCAGCGTAGCTCGGGAAGAGACCCAGTACTTC. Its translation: CASSVAREETQYF.

The CDR3 loop is CASSEAGWVQGYEQYF. In nucleotides, the CDR3 is TGTGCCAGCAGTGAAGCTGGGTGGGTTCAGGGGTACGAGCAGTACTTC. J is TRBJ2-7 and V is TRBV2, with TRBD1 as a possible D gene (6 bases). The length of the CDR3 is 16 residues. CDR1 is SNHLY and CDR2 is FYNNEI in the germline V gene. V lost 0 bases to trimming and J lost 4 bases, with 16 bases between them. Using reference TRBV2 and TRBJ2-7 for the parts outside the CDR3, the full variable domain is EPEVTQTPSHQVTQMGQEVILRCVPISNHLYFYWYRQILGQKVEFLVSFYNNEISEKSEIFDDQFSVERPDGSNFTLKIRSTKLEDSAMYFCASSEAGWVQGYEQYFGPGTRLTVT.

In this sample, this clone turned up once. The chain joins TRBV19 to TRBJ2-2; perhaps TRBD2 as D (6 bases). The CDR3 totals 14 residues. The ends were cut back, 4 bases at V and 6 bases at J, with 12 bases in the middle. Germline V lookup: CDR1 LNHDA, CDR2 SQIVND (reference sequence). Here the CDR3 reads CASSTEGPPGELFF. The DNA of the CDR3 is TGTGCCAGTAGTACGGAGGGCCCACCCGGGGAGCTGTTTTTT.

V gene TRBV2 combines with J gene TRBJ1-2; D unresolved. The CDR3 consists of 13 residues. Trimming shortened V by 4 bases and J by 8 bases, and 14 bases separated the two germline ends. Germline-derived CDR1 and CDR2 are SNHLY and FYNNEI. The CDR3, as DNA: TGTGCCAGCAGTGTTTTAGTTATGAGCGGCTACACCTTC. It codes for CASSVLVMSGYTF. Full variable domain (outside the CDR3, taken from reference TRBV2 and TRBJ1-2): EPEVTQTPSHQVTQMGQEVILRCVPISNHLYFYWYRQILGQKVEFLVSFYNNEISEKSEIFDDQFSVERPDGSNFTLKIRSTKLEDSAMYFCASSVLVMSGYTFGSGTRLTVV.

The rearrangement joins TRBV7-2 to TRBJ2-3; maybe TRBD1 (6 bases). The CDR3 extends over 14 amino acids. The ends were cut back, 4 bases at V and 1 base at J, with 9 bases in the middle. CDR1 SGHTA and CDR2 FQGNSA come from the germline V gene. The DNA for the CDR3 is TGTGCCAGCAGCTCACAGGGAGGCACAGATACGCAGTATTTT. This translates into CASSSQGGTDTQYF.

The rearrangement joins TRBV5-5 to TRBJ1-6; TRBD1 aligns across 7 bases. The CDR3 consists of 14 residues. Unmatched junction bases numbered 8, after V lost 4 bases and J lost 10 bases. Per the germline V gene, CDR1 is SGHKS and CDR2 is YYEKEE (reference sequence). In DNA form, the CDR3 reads TGTGCCAGCAGCAGACAGGGCTCGGGATCACCCCTCCACTTT. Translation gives CASSRQGSGSPLHF.

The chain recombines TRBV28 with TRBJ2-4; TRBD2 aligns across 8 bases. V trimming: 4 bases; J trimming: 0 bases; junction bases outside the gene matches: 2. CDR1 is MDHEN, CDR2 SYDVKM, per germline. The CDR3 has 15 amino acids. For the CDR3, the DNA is TGTGCCAGCAGTTCGGGGGGGGCAGCCAAAAACATTCAGTACTTC. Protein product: CASSSGGAAKNIQYF.

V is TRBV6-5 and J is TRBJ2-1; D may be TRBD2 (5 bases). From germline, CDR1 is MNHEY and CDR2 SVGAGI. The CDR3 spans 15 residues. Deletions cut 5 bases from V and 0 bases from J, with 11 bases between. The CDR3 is CASSRTEASYNEQFF. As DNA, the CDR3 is TGTGCCAGCAGTAGGACGGAGGCCTCCTACAATGAGCAGTTCTTC.

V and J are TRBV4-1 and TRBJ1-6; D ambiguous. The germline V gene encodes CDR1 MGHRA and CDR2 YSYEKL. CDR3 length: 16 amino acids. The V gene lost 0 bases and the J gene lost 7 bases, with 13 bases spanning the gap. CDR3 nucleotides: TGCGCCAGCAGCCAAGATGCCGGGAGGAGAAATTCACCCCTCCACTTT. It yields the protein CASSQDAGRRNSPLHF.

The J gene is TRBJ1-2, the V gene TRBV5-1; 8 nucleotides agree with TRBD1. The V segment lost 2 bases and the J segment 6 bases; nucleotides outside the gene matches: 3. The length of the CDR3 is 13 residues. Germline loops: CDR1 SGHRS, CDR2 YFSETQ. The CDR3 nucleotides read TGCGCCAGCAGCTTTTCAGGGGGCCATGGCTACACCTTC. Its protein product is CASSFSGGHGYTF. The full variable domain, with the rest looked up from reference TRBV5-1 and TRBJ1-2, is KAGVTQTPRYLIKTRGQQVTLSCSPISGHRSVSWYQQTPGQGLQFLFEYFSETQRNKGNFPGRFSGRQFSNSRSEMNVSTLELGDSALYLCASSFSGGHGYTFGSGTRLTVV.

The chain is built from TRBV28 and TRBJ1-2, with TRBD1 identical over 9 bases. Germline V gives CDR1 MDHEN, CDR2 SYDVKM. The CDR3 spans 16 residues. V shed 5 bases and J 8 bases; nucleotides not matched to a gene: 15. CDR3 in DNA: TGTGCCAGCAGTACAACTCCGGGACAGGGCCTCAGAGGCTACACCTTC. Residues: CASSTTPGQGLRGYTF.

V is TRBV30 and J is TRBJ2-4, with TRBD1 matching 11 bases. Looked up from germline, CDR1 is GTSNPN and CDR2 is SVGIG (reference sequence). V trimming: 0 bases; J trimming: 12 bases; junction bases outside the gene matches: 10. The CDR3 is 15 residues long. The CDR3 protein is CAWSVLGTGGDSQYF. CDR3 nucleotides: TGTGCCTGGAGTGTATTGGGGACAGGGGGAGACAGTCAGTACTTC.

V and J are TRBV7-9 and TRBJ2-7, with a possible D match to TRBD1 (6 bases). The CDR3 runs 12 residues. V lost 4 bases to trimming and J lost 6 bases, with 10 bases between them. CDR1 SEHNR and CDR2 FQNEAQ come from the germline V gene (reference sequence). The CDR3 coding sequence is TGTGCCAGCAGCTCCTTCAGGGGCGAGCAGTACTTC. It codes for CASSSFRGEQYF.